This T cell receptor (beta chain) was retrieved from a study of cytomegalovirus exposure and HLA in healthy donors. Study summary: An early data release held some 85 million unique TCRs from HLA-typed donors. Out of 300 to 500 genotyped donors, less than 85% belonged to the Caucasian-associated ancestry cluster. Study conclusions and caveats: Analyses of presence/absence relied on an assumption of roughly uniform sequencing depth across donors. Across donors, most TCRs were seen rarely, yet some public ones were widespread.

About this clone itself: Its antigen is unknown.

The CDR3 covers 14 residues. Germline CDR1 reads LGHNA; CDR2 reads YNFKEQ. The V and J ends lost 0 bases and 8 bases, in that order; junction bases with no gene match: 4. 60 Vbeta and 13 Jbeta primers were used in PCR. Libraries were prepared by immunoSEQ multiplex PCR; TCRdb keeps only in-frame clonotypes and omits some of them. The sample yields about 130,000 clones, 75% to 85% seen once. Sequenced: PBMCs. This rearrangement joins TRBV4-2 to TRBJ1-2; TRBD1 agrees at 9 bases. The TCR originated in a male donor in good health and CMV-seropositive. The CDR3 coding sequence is TGTGCCAGCAGCCAAGACGGGACAGGGCAGGGCTACACCTTC. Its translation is CASSQDGTGQGYTF.